This T cell receptor (beta chain) emerged from a study of cytomegalovirus exposure and HLA in healthy donors. The CDR3 is 18 amino acids. The V segment lost 5 bases and the J segment 6 bases; nucleotides outside the gene matches: 10. Germline loops: CDR1 SGHAT, CDR2 FQNNGV. Vbeta (60) and Jbeta (13) primers were used in the PCR. Clones were read by immunoSEQ multiplex PCR, and TCRdb kept only the in-frame ones, dropping some. The profile shows under 250,000 clones, 78% of them singletons. This TCR came from a male donor in good health and CMV-seronegative. Sequencing used PBMCs. The chain uses TRBV11-2 and TRBJ2-2; 15 positions match TRBD2. Here the CDR3 DNA reads TGTGCCAGCAGCGGGAGGACTAGCGGGAGGGCTTTATCCGGGGAGCTGTTTTTT. This gives the protein CASSGRTSGRALSGELFF.